This T cell receptor (beta chain) was found in a study of blood T cell repertoires in COVID-19. Study background: The cDNA or gDNA used as material had been derived from T cells, B-cell-depleted T cells, or PBMCs.

Germline-derived CDR1 and CDR2 are MDHEN and SYDVKM. The CDR3 contains 15 residues. Trimming left V 8 bases short and J 3 bases short, with 20 bases between. The table came from immunoSEQ multiplex PCR; TCRdb's copy has only in-frame clones and leaves some out. The data contain roughly 160,000 clones, 82% of them seen just once; the ten biggest clones take up 8% to 11%. This TCR derives from a woman older than 75 with active or convalescent COVID-19. The sample comprised peripheral blood. J is TRBJ2-7 and V is TRBV28; D might be TRBD2 (6 bases). CDR3 sequence: CASGLGAGLYYEQYF. In DNA, the CDR3 is TGTGCCAGCGGACTTGGGGCGGGATTGTACTACGAGCAGTACTTC.